This TCR beta chain is from a study of OX40 agonist ivuxolimab in advanced cancers. Study-level background: Three patients got partial responses; one had hepatocellular carcinoma and two had cutaneous melanoma. General observations from the study: In CD8+ T cells, expanded clones were on average more numerous than in CD4+.

The germline V gene encodes CDR1 SGHDT and CDR2 YYEEEE. V was clipped by 2 bases and J by 4 bases, with 12 bases between them. The CDR3 sequence is 14 residues long. The repertoire was sequenced with immunoSEQ multiplex PCR; TCRdb's copy has only in-frame clones and lacks some. The sample holds 90,000 to 100,000 clones, more than 95% seen once. Turning to this clone: Its antigen is not identified.

The sample was CD4+ or CD8+ T cells sorted from blood, taken in a trial of the OX40 agonist ivuxolimab. This receptor was obtained from an adult with an advanced solid tumor such as melanoma, head and neck, liver or kidney cancer. This sequence joins TRBV5-6 and TRBJ1-2; D remains unclear. CDR3 residues: CASSFYGEGYGYTF. The CDR3 nucleotides are TGTGCCAGCAGCTTCTATGGGGAGGGCTATGGCTACACCTTC.